The 3 T cell receptor beta chains listed next were all sequenced from one sample in a study of cytomegalovirus exposure and HLA in healthy donors. This PCR relied on a set of 60 Vbeta primers and 13 Jbeta primers. Here immunoSEQ multiplex PCR was the method, and the copy in TCRdb shows in-frame clones only, minus some. The table shows 35,000 to 40,000 clones, with 70% to 80% occurring only once. Sample: PBMCs. The receptors derive from a woman in her 30s in good health and CMV-seropositive.

The genes are TRBV7-2 and TRBJ2-5; TRBD2 matches 9 bases. Judging by the DNA end, TRBJ2-7 fits better; the J call may be wrong. From germline, CDR1 is SGHTA and CDR2 FQGNSA. This CDR3 comprises 15 residues. The CDR3 DNA reads as TGTGCCAGCAGCTCCACCCGCGGGAGGGGGTACGAGCAGTACTTC. It encodes CASSSTRGRGYEQYF.

This chain connects TRBV5-1 to TRBJ2-3, with D tentatively TRBD2 (6 bases). V lost 4 bases and J 3 bases, leaving 15 bases between the germline ends. Germline V gene data show CDR1 as SGHRS and CDR2 as YFSETQ. CDR3 length: 15 amino acids. The CDR3 DNA reads as TGCGCCAGCAGCCTGACCGGAGGGCCGACAGATACGCAGTATTTT. This encodes CASSLTGGPTDTQYF.

The chain joins TRBV4-1 to TRBJ1-1, with D possibly being TRBD1 (5 bases). The ends were cut back, 3 bases at V and 4 bases at J, with 12 bases in the middle. This CDR3 spans 14 amino acids. Germline loops: CDR1 MGHRA, CDR2 YSYEKL. Here the CDR3 reads CASSHSQGATEAFF. CDR3 in DNA: TGCGCCAGCAGCCATTCTCAGGGTGCCACTGAAGCTTTCTTT.